These 28 T cell receptor beta chains came from one sample sequenced in a study of regulatory dendritic cells for organ transplantation. Antigens for these TCRs are unknown. Allogeneic regulatory or mature dendritic cells were co-cultured for 5 days with CFSE-labeled sorted T cells at 1:10. Sequenced by immunoSEQ multiplex PCR; TCRdb stores in-frame clones only, minus some. Counted here are roughly 20,000 clones, over 75% occurring once; the ten biggest clones make up over 0.25%. Sequencing was done on a sample of naive CD4+ T cells from blood cultured with dendritic cells. Subset in this sample: CD45RA+ naive T cells. These receptors were obtained from a human donor in good health.

V is TRBV5-4 and J is TRBJ2-7; D not certain. The length of the CDR3 is 15 residues. V was trimmed by 3 bases and J by 2 bases, leaving 15 bases between them. CDR1 is SGHNT, CDR2 YYREEE, per germline (reference sequence). CDR3 sequence (DNA): TGTGCCAGCAGCTCTGAGGCGGTATTCCCCTACGAGCAGTACTTC. Protein: CASSSEAVFPYEQYF.

The chain combines TRBV2 with TRBJ1-4; TRBD1 is a possible D gene (5 bases). The CDR3 is made up of 14 amino acids. CDR1 and CDR2 from the germline V gene are SNHLY and FYNNEI. Trimming removed 8 bases at V and 5 bases at J, with 15 bases between. CDR3: CASGLGGWNEKLFF. The CDR3 nucleotides are TGTGCCAGCGGCCTGGGGGGGTGGAATGAAAAACTGTTTTTT. Complete variable domain (other parts from reference TRBV2 and TRBJ1-4): EPEVTQTPSHQVTQMGQEVILRCVPISNHLYFYWYRQILGQKVEFLVSFYNNEISEKSEIFDDQFSVERPDGSNFTLKIRSTKLEDSAMYFCASGLGGWNEKLFFGSGTQLSVL.

The chain links TRBV9 to TRBJ2-2, with D uncertain. The CDR3 sequence is 16 residues long. The germline V gene has CDR1 SGDLS and CDR2 YYNGEE. V lost 0 bases, J lost 6 bases, and 15 bases lay in between. The CDR3 here is CASSVEASRWPGELFF. CDR3 DNA: TGTGCCAGCAGCGTAGAGGCATCACGCTGGCCCGGGGAGCTGTTTTTT.

V usage is TRBV6-5 and J usage is TRBJ2-1; D unresolved. CDR1 is MNHEY, CDR2 SVGAGI, per germline. Trimming took 1 base from V and 1 from J, leaving 8 bases between them. The CDR3 sequence is 15 residues long. CDR3 nucleotides: TGTGCCAGCAGTTACTTGCGACAATCCTACAATGAGCAGTTCTTC. Translating gives CASSYLRQSYNEQFF.

The gene calls are TRBV4-1 and TRBJ1-1; TRBD1 matches 9 bases. The germline CDR1 and CDR2 sequences are MGHRA and YSYEKL. This CDR3 is 15 amino acids long. Losses at the gene ends were 0 bases for V and 11 bases for J; bases not matched to a gene: 10. The CDR3 DNA follows: TGCGCCAGCAGCCAAGATATATACAGGGGGCTTTGGGCTTTCTTT. Protein sequence: CASSQDIYRGLWAFF.

This CDR3 is CAWSGGQRQPQHF. The CDR3 region has the DNA TGTGCCTGGAGTGGTGGGCAGAGGCAGCCCCAGCATTTT. The genes are TRBV30 and TRBJ1-5; D not resolved. Between the trimmed V and J ends, which lost 1 base and 7 bases, there was a span of 11 bases. Germline CDR1 GTSNPN, CDR2 SVGIG (reference sequence). This CDR3 region has 13 residues.

This clone showed up just once. The chain joins TRBV6-6 to TRBJ1-1; D call uncertain. Germline V gene data show CDR1 as MNHNY and CDR2 as SVGAGI (reference sequence). The CDR3 is made up of 14 amino acids. V was trimmed by 6 bases and J by 5 bases, leaving 16 bases between them. For the CDR3, the DNA is TGTGCCAGCAGCTCCCGGGGTGACGGGACTGAAGCTTTCTTT. Amino acids: CASSSRGDGTEAFF.

CDR3 DNA sequence: TGTGCCAGCAGACGCGACAGGATACTTGAAGCTTTCTTT. It yields the protein CASRRDRILEAFF. The V gene is TRBV6-5, the J gene TRBJ1-1, with a weak D call TRBD1 (6 bases). The CDR3 has 13 amino acids. Trimming took off 6 bases at V and 7 bases at J, with 15 bases between the two ends. CDR1 is MNHEY and CDR2 is SVGAGI in the germline V gene.

The rearrangement joins TRBV19 to TRBJ2-2; TRBD1 matches 9 bases. The CDR3 totals 15 residues. After removal of 4 bases from V and 6 bases from J, the junction contained 6 bases not matched to a gene. Germline V gene data show CDR1 as LNHDA and CDR2 as SQIVND (reference sequence). The CDR3 sequence is CASSTTGGVSGELFF. CDR3 bases: TGTGCCAGTAGTACCACAGGGGGCGTCTCCGGGGAGCTGTTTTTT. Supplemented by reference TRBV19 and TRBJ2-2, the full variable domain reads DGGITQSPKYLFRKEGQNVTLSCEQNLNHDAMYWYRQDPGQGLRLIYYSQIVNDFQKGDIAEGYSVSREKKESFPLTVTSAQKNPTAFYLCASSTTGGVSGELFFGEGSRLTVL.

The chain couples TRBV19 to TRBJ1-6; D not certain. The CDR3 is 17 residues long. V lost 3 bases to trimming and J lost 5 bases, with 17 bases between them. Germline values: CDR1 LNHDA, CDR2 SQIVND (reference sequence). Here the CDR3 DNA reads TGTGCCAGTAGTATTTCGGTCCGGCGACTTAATAATTCACCCCTCCACTTT. It encodes CASSISVRRLNNSPLHF.

The chain recombines TRBV9 with TRBJ1-5, with TRBD1 matching over 9 bases. This CDR3 has 15 residues. Germline CDR1 and CDR2: SGDLS and YYNGEE. V was pared by 4 bases and J by 1 base, with 3 bases of the junction left unmatched. The CDR3 here is CASSFGQGSNQPQHF. The CDR3 region has the DNA TGTGCCAGCAGCTTCGGACAGGGGAGCAATCAGCCCCAGCATTTT.

The chain has TRBV7-9 and TRBJ2-1; D gene unclear. CDR3 size: 11 residues. Per the germline V gene, CDR1 is SEHNR and CDR2 is FQNEAQ (reference sequence). The V end was cut by 2 bases, the J end by 14 bases, with 10 bases between. CDR3 DNA: TGTGCCAGCAGCTTACTCCTTGTAGAGTTCTTC. It encodes CASSLLLVEFF.

V and J are TRBV28 and TRBJ2-1; D gene unclear. V was pared by 8 bases and J by 2 bases, with 7 bases between. The CDR3 spans 12 residues. CDR1 and CDR2 from the germline V gene are MDHEN and SYDVKM. The CDR3 region has the DNA TGTGCCAGCTGTGCCACCTACAATGAGCAGTTCTTC. Protein: CASCATYNEQFF.

The chain couples TRBV11-2 to TRBJ2-7, with 10 bases that match TRBD1. The CDR3 runs to 16 residues. Per the germline V gene, CDR1 is SGHAT and CDR2 is FQNNGV. With V trimmed by 3 bases and J by 3 bases, 8 bases remained unmatched. DNA of the CDR3: TGTGCCAGCAGCTTTTCGGCCGGGACAGGGGACTACGAGCAGTACTTC. Protein sequence: CASSFSAGTGDYEQYF.

The chain recombines TRBV5-5 with TRBJ2-5; unclear D gene. The CDR3 sequence is 13 residues long. From germline, CDR1 is SGHKS and CDR2 YYEKEE (reference sequence). The ends were cut back, 2 bases at V and 3 bases at J, with 8 bases in the middle. The CDR3 nucleotides are TGTGCCAGCAGCTTTCGGGCGGAAGAGACCCAGTACTTC. Amino acid sequence: CASSFRAEETQYF.

The J gene is TRBJ2-3, the V gene TRBV6-5; tentatively, D is TRBD2 (6 bases). Trimming shortened V by 11 bases and J by 0 bases, and 12 bases separated the two germline ends. The CDR3 has 13 amino acids. The germline CDR1 and CDR2 sequences are MNHEY and SVGAGI. The CDR3 loop is CASLAESTDTQYF. DNA for the CDR3: TGTGCCTCATTAGCGGAAAGCACAGATACGCAGTATTTT.

The CDR3 sequence is CASSHDQGLDYEQYF. CDR3 in DNA: TGTGCCAGCAGCCACGACCAGGGGTTAGACTACGAGCAGTACTTC. The gene calls are TRBV14 and TRBJ2-7, with D possibly being TRBD1 (6 bases). This CDR3 has 15 amino acids. CDR1 and CDR2 (germline): SGHDN, FVKESK. The V gene lost 3 bases and the J gene lost 3 bases, with 15 bases spanning the gap.

V is TRBV9 and J is TRBJ1-6, with 9 bases aligning to TRBD1. Germline trimming cut 0 bases from V and 7 bases from J; bases unmatched to any gene: 2. The CDR3 consists of 15 residues. The V gene's germline CDR1 is SGDLS and CDR2 YYNGEE. The DNA of the CDR3 is TGTGCCAGCAGCGTAGGGGGACAGGGAAATTCACCCCTCCACTTT. Its translation: CASSVGGQGNSPLHF.

V and J are TRBV4-3 and TRBJ1-1, with 8 bases matching TRBD1. V was pared by 4 bases and J by 6 bases, with 7 bases of the junction left unmatched. The V gene's germline CDR1 is LGHNA and CDR2 YSLEER. CDR3 length: 14 amino acids. CDR3: CASSPTQGVSEAFF. CDR3 coding DNA: TGCGCCAGCAGCCCTACACAGGGGGTCTCTGAAGCTTTCTTT.

The J gene is TRBJ2-1, the V gene TRBV7-6; D is perhaps TRBD2 (6 bases). The CDR3 is made up of 16 amino acids. The germline gives CDR1 SGHVS, CDR2 FNYEAQ. V was pared by 3 bases and J by 8 bases, with 20 bases between. CDR3 in DNA: TGTGCCAGCAGCTTGGGAGTTCGGGGGTTGAACTATGAGCAGTTCTTC. It codes for CASSLGVRGLNYEQFF.

In its sample, this clone was seen a few times. This rearrangement joins TRBV4-1 to TRBJ2-7, with D hard to call. CDR1 and CDR2 (germline): MGHRA, YSYEKL. V was trimmed by 0 bases and J by 3 bases, leaving 6 bases between them. This CDR3 spans 13 amino acids. The CDR3 region is CASSQEPDYEQYF. In DNA form, the CDR3 reads TGCGCCAGCAGCCAAGAACCGGACTACGAGCAGTACTTC.

This chain connects TRBV6-1 to TRBJ1-4, with 9 bases matching TRBD1. CDR1 MNHNS and CDR2 SASEGT come from the germline V gene. Trimming removed 8 bases from V and 11 bases from J; junction bases left unmatched: 9. CDR3 size: 13 residues. CDR3 loop: CASARDREEKLFF. The CDR3 DNA reads as TGTGCCAGCGCACGGGACAGGGAGGAGAAACTGTTTTTT.

This rearrangement joins TRBV6-6 to TRBJ1-3; D remains ambiguous. This CDR3 spans 16 amino acids. CDR1 and CDR2 (germline): MNHNY, SVGAGI (reference sequence). V lost 5 bases, J lost 0 bases, and 14 bases lay in between. CDR3 sequence reads: CASSPSRAASGNTIYF. CDR3 nucleotide sequence: TGTGCCAGCAGTCCCTCCCGTGCAGCCTCTGGAAACACCATATATTTT.

CDR3 sequence (DNA): TGCGCCAGCAGCCAAGATAAACATCGACCGACCGGGAGGGTCACTGAAGCTTTCTTT. It yields the protein CASSQDKHRPTGRVTEAFF. V gene TRBV4-1 combines with J gene TRBJ1-1; D ambiguous. The germline CDR1 and CDR2 sequences are MGHRA and YSYEKL. The CDR3 has 19 amino acids. Between the trimmed V and J ends, which lost 0 bases and 4 bases, there was a span of 24 bases.

This sequence joins TRBV10-3 and TRBJ1-5; the D gene is possibly TRBD1 (6 bases). With 4 bases removed from V and 2 bases from J, the gap between germline ends came to 9 bases. The CDR3 sequence is 14 residues long. Germline CDR1 ENHRY, CDR2 SYGVKD. The CDR3 DNA sequence: TGTGCCATCAGTGGGACAGCGGGCAATCAGCCCCAGCATTTT. Translating gives CAISGTAGNQPQHF.

This chain joins TRBV6-6 and TRBJ2-1; 7 bases map to TRBD2. This CDR3 region has 13 residues. Germline V gene sequence: CDR1 MNHNY, CDR2 SVGAGI (reference sequence). The V gene end was trimmed by 5 bases and the J gene end by 5 bases; junction bases not matched to a gene: 3. For the CDR3, the DNA is TGTGCCAGCAGTAGCGGGGCTCACAATGAGCAGTTCTTC. This encodes CASSSGAHNEQFF.

V and J are TRBV6-5 and TRBJ2-3, with 8 bases matching TRBD2. There are 15 residues in the CDR3. Germline loops: CDR1 MNHEY, CDR2 SVGAGI. Trimming removed 5 bases from V and 4 bases from J; junction bases left unmatched: 8. The CDR3 region is CASSLAGHPADTQYF. The DNA for the CDR3 is TGTGCCAGCAGTCTAGCGGGCCATCCAGCAGATACGCAGTATTTT.

This rearrangement joins TRBV18 to TRBJ2-7; 8 bases fit TRBD1. CDR3 length: 14 amino acids. J lost 0 bases, V lost 6 bases, and 4 bases had no gene match. Germline V gene sequence: CDR1 KGHSH, CDR2 LQKENI. This CDR3 is CASSRGQVSYEQYF. CDR3 bases: TGTGCCAGCTCTCGGGGACAGGTCTCCTACGAGCAGTACTTC.